The TCR beta chain under discussion was sequenced for a study of response to subunit inactivated influenza vaccine. From the RT-PCR reads, TCRdb called clonotypes with MiXCR, one entry per CDR3 protein. The table has under 750,000 distinct CDR3 sequences, over 9.5% seen once. Per the germline V gene, CDR1 is SGDLS and CDR2 is YYNGEE. CDR3 size: 15 residues. V shed 0 bases, J shed 6 bases, and the junction held 6 bases outside the gene matches. Notes on the study in general: The authors suggested that few new T cells are recruited per seasonal influenza vaccination.

This clonotype has just one count. The antigen is unknown. The receptor was isolated from a man over 45 who received an inactivated influenza vaccine. Sample: PBMCs from blood, taken on the day of vaccination. The chain recombines TRBV9 with TRBJ2-7, with 10 bases that match TRBD2. CDR3 in amino acids: CASSVGLAGGGEQYF. The CDR3 bases are TGTGCCAGCAGCGTAGGACTAGCGGGTGGTGGCGAGCAGTACTTC.